This T cell receptor (beta chain) was obtained from a study of blood T cell repertoires in COVID-19. At the level of the study: Italy, Spain and the United States were the sources of the convalescent and acute COVID-19 samples. The cDNA or gDNA used as material had been derived from T cells, B-cell-depleted T cells, or PBMCs.

The germline V gene encodes CDR1 SGHDT and CDR2 YYEEEE. V was cut by 3 bases and J by 6 bases, with 19 bases left in between. This CDR3 is 15 amino acids long. Clones were read by immunoSEQ multiplex PCR, and TCRdb kept only the in-frame ones, dropping some. The repertoire has over 200,000 clones, 80% to 85% of them found once; the top ten carry approximately 4.8%. The chain joins TRBV5-6 to TRBJ2-7, with unresolved D. The origin of this receptor is a man aged 50 or older with active or convalescent COVID-19. The sample consisted of peripheral blood. The CDR3 nucleotides read TGTGCCAGCAGCTCCGACTTCCTCCTTAATGGCGAGCAGTACTTC. Its protein product is CASSSDFLLNGEQYF.